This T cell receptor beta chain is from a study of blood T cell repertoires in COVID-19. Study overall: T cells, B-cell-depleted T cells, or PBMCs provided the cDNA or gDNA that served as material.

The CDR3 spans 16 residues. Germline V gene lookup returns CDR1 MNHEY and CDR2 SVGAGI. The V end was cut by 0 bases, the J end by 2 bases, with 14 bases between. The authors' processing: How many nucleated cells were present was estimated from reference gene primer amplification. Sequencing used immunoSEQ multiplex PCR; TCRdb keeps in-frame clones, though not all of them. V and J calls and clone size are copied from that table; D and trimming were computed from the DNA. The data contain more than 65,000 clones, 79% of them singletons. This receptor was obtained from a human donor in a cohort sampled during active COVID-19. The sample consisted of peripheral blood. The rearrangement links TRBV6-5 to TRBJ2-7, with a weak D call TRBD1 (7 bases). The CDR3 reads CASSYSEGAGTYEQYF. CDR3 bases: TGTGCCAGCAGTTACTCGGAGGGGGCAGGGACCTACGAGCAGTACTTC.